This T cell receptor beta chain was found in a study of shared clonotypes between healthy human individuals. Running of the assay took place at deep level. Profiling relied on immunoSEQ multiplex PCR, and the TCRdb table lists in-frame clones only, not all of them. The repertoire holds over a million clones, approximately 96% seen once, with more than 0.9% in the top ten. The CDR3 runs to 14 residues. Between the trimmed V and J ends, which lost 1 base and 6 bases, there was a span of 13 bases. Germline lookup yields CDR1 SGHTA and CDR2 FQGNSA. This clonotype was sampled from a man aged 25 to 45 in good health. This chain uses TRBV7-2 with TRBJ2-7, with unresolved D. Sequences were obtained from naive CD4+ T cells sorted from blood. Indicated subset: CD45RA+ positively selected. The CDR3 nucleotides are TGTGCCAGCAGCTTAGTCGCGTCGGTGGGCGAGCAGTACTTC. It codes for CASSLVASVGEQYF.